This TCR beta chain was documented in a study of blood T cell repertoires in COVID-19 (dated by TCRdb to the early 2020s). At the level of the whole study: Collaborator samples came from the United States, Italy and Spain and covered acute and convalescent phases of COVID-19. The material from the prospective study consisted of cDNA or gDNA derived from T cells, B-cell-depleted T cells, or PBMCs. Deeply sampled blood TCRbeta repertoires from subjects exposed to, actively infected with, or recovered from COVID-19 were included in the dataset. The repertoires were released in a freely available public database meant as a resource for research on the immune response to SARS-CoV-2. The samples were drawn from two sources: the first 160 participants of the ongoing ImmuneRACE study, and about 1,300 subjects contributed by 6 global collaborators. The sample metadata nearly always contained a de-identified subject ID, COVID-19 status, age in years and sex. Where available, HLA class I and class II types were obtained from metadata supplied by the sample provider rather than from assay-based typing.

Enrolling through a virtual design, the prospective study's participants ranged in age from roughly 18 to 90 years and lived across 24 United States geographic areas. To assign participants to cohorts, the prospective study relied on clinical history that participants themselves reported in a screening survey and a study questionnaire. For ImmuneRACE Cohort 3, a participant was defined as recovered based on two consecutive negative NP/OP PCR tests, clearance by a healthcare professional, or resolution of symptoms. Mobile phlebotomists in the prospective study collected whole blood, serum and a nasopharyngeal or oropharyngeal swab from every participant. Additional blood draws and questionnaires over an approximately 2-month period could optionally be provided by prospective study participants. Before DNA extraction, blood samples from the prospective study were shipped at room temperature or frozen.

The full study reports these points: The quantity of clinical and demographic metadata differed by source and by participant and was supplied without curation.

This clone was seen once. Its specific antigen is unknown. Qualities for individual bases were not recorded, and no much larger clone is one base off. TCRbeta CDR3 regions were amplified from genomic DNA using the immunoSEQ Assay, a bias-controlled multiplex PCR. The published analysis was carried out like this. Within the assay, amplification of reference gene primers was used to estimate how many nucleated cells each sample contained. To quantify the absolute abundance of each unique TCRbeta CDR3 rearrangement, sequence reads were collapsed and filtered. Productive Simpson clonality was computed per sample as the square root of Simpson's diversity index over productive rearrangements. TCRdb limited this immuneACCESS table to in-frame rearrangements with V and J called. A share of clones is missing; checked studies link under half to unresolved V genes, and the rest is unexplained. Clone size and the V and J calls come from that table; the DNA yielded D and trimming. The sample table lists 250,000 or so clones, nearly 90% of them with a count of one. Of the sample, more than 10% falls within the top ten clones.

The CDR3 contains 13 residues, cysteine and phenylalanine counted. Only the CDR3 portion is preserved as DNA: 39 bases, with reading frame beginning at the first base. Trimmed from V: 8 bases; trimmed from J: 7 bases; junction bases lacking a gene match: 6. CDR1 and CDR2 are drawn from the germline V gene: MGHDK, SYGVNS. The rearranged chain carries TRBV25-1 and TRBJ2-1; 9 bases in between match TRBD1. The clonotype was recovered from a man aged 30-40 years who had recovered from COVID-19. The sequenced sample was PBMCs or T cells enriched from blood (not recorded which). The CDR3 loop reads CASGGQGGNEQFF. The DNA sequence is TGTGCCAGCGGGGGACAGGGAGGAAATGAGCAGTTCTTC.